This entry lists 23 T cell receptor beta chains sequenced from one sample in a study of shared clonotypes between healthy human individuals. Method: immunoSEQ multiplex PCR; TCRdb's copy keeps in-frame clones and lacks some. The sample lists around 1.6 million clones, 95% to 99% seen once, with 0.45% in the top ten. Sequences were obtained from naive CD4+ T cells sorted from blood. The subset here: CD45RA+ positively selected. The receptors stem from a man between 25 and 39 years old in good health.

The chain links TRBV6-1 to TRBJ2-2; D may be TRBD1 (6 bases). The CDR3 is made up of 15 amino acids. Germline assignment: CDR1 MNHNS and CDR2 SASEGT. Trimming left V 4 bases short and J 2 bases short, with 11 bases between. The CDR3 spells CASSGDGTNTGELFF. The CDR3 DNA is TGTGCCAGCAGTGGAGATGGGACAAACACCGGGGAGCTGTTTTTT.

The gene calls are TRBV28 and TRBJ2-7; tentatively, D is TRBD2 (6 bases). CDR3 size: 15 residues. Germline values: CDR1 MDHEN, CDR2 SYDVKM. Trimming removed 3 bases from V and 0 bases from J, with 12 bases in between. CDR3 DNA sequence: TGTGCCAGCAGTTTGGTAAGCGGGCACTCCTACGAGCAGTACTTC. It is translated as CASSLVSGHSYEQYF.

The chain employs TRBV5-1 and TRBJ1-1; no clear D. Trimming took 2 bases from V and 1 from J, leaving 6 bases between them. CDR1 and CDR2 (germline): SGHRS, YFSETQ. The CDR3 sequence is 13 residues long. The CDR3 here is CASSFGPNTEAFF. CDR3 bases: TGCGCCAGCAGCTTCGGCCCGAACACTGAAGCTTTCTTT.

The chain is built from TRBV7-2 and TRBJ2-1; 9 bases line up with TRBD2. J lost 7 bases, V lost 1 base, and 8 bases had no gene match. CDR1 SGHTA and CDR2 FQGNSA come from the germline V gene. The CDR3 covers 16 residues. The CDR3 nucleotides are TGTGCCAGCAGCTTAGTGTTTAGCGGGAGCGAAAATGAGCAGTTCTTC. Residues: CASSLVFSGSENEQFF.

The V gene is TRBV5-1, the J gene TRBJ2-2, with 9 positions matching TRBD1. V was pared by 4 bases and J by 7 bases, with 5 bases of the junction left unmatched. This CDR3 contains 14 residues. The germline V gene has CDR1 SGHRS and CDR2 YFSETQ. The CDR3 nucleotides read TGCGCCAGCAGCCGGGACAGGGAGGACGGGGAGCTGTTTTTT. Translating gives CASSRDREDGELFF.

The chain carries TRBV6-1 and TRBJ2-1, with 8 bases lining up with TRBD2. The CDR3 consists of 16 residues. CDR1 is MNHNS, CDR2 SASEGT, per germline. V lost 1 base and J lost 0; bases outside the gene matches: 2. The CDR3 loop is CASSEVSGSSYNEQFF. The CDR3 bases are TGTGCCAGCAGTGAAGTGAGCGGGAGCTCCTACAATGAGCAGTTCTTC.

The chain employs TRBV5-1 and TRBJ2-7; D is tentatively TRBD1 or TRBD2 (7 bases each). The V end was cut by 2 bases, the J end by 5 bases, with 14 bases between. The CDR3 consists of 14 residues. The V gene's germline CDR1 is SGHRS and CDR2 YFSETQ. This chain's CDR3 is CASSFKGGGNEQYF. The DNA of the CDR3 is TGCGCCAGCAGCTTTAAGGGAGGGGGCAACGAGCAGTACTTC.

As for this clone: The same CDR3 arises from other DNA sequences in this sample as well. This chain links TRBV4-1 with TRBJ2-3; weak D call: TRBD2 (6 bases). CDR1 is MGHRA, CDR2 YSYEKL, per germline. V gave up 3 bases and J gave up 6 bases, with 10 bases separating them. The CDR3 sequence is 13 residues long. The CDR3 sequence: CASSQRLVDTQYF. The CDR3 nucleotides are TGCGCCAGCAGCCAGCGACTAGTGGATACGCAGTATTTT.

The chain's CDR3 is CAWGGVTDTQYF. The CDR3 region has the DNA TGTGCCTGGGGGGGAGTTACAGATACGCAGTATTTT. This chain joins TRBV30 and TRBJ2-3; perhaps D is TRBD1 or TRBD2 (5 bases each). Per the germline V gene, CDR1 is GTSNPN and CDR2 is SVGIG (reference sequence). This CDR3 comprises 12 residues. V was pared by 5 bases and J by 3 bases, with 9 bases between.

This chain links TRBV15 with TRBJ2-3; D is tentatively TRBD1 or TRBD2 (5 bases each). The V gene lost 6 bases and the J gene lost 4 bases, with 14 bases spanning the gap. Germline lookup yields CDR1 LNHNV and CDR2 YYDKDF (reference sequence). The CDR3 is made up of 14 amino acids. The CDR3 bases are TGTGCCACCAGAGACCCACGGGGCCCAGATACGCAGTATTTT. Its translation is CATRDPRGPDTQYF.

The V and J genes are TRBV5-5 and TRBJ1-5; D gene uncertain. Germline V gene lookup returns CDR1 SGHKS and CDR2 YYEKEE (reference sequence). V was pared by 4 bases and J by 6 bases, with 17 bases between. This CDR3 is built from 15 residues. This CDR3 reads CASSLGLVGRQPQHF. The CDR3 DNA sequence: TGTGCCAGCAGCCTGGGCTTGGTTGGCCGTCAGCCCCAGCATTTT.

The chain has TRBV18 and TRBJ2-5; the D call may be TRBD1 or TRBD2 (6 bases each). Germline values: CDR1 KGHSH, CDR2 LQKENI. Trimming shortened V by 3 bases and J by 9 bases, and 20 bases separated the two germline ends. This CDR3 is built from 15 residues. The CDR3 DNA reads as TGTGCCAGCTCACCGGAGGGGACACCGCGTGGGGCCCAGTACTTC. This gives the protein CASSPEGTPRGAQYF.

This sequence joins TRBV5-1 and TRBJ2-2; D remains ambiguous. The V gene lost 0 bases and the J gene lost 10 bases, with 13 bases spanning the gap. The length of the CDR3 is 14 residues. CDR1 and CDR2 from the germline V gene are SGHRS and YFSETQ. The CDR3 DNA is TGCGCCAGCAGCTTGGCCCGAGCTGGTGCGGAGCTGTTTTTT. This encodes CASSLARAGAELFF.

The rearrangement joins TRBV7-2 to TRBJ2-7, with TRBD2 matching 8 bases. CDR1 is SGHTA, CDR2 FQGNSA, per germline. V trimming: 10 bases; J trimming: 7 bases; junction bases outside the gene matches: 15. The CDR3 sequence is 14 residues long. The CDR3 DNA reads TGTGCCATAAACCCCCTCAAGGCTAGCGGGGAGCAGTACTTC. Protein product: CAINPLKASGEQYF.

V is TRBV6-5 and J is TRBJ1-5; TRBD1 is a possible D gene (6 bases). V was cut by 4 bases and J by 2 bases, with 12 bases left in between. This CDR3 has 15 amino acids. Germline V lookup: CDR1 MNHEY, CDR2 SVGAGI. The CDR3 is CASSSINRGNQPQHF. CDR3 DNA sequence: TGTGCCAGCAGTTCAATAAACAGGGGCAATCAGCCCCAGCATTTT.

CDR3 loop: CAISGTSFYEQYF. CDR3 coding DNA: TGCGCCATCTCCGGGACTAGTTTTTACGAGCAGTACTTC. The V call is TRBV10-2, the J call TRBJ2-7; 8 bases match TRBD2. Germline CDR1 WSHSY, CDR2 SAAADI. With V trimmed by 10 bases and J by 4 bases, 9 bases remained unmatched. This CDR3 contains 13 residues.

A word on this clone: Other DNA variants within this sample encode the same CDR3. The chain is built from TRBV6-5 and TRBJ1-5; D is uncertain. The V end was cut by 5 bases, the J end by 4 bases, with 9 bases between. Germline V gene data show CDR1 as MNHEY and CDR2 as SVGAGI. This CDR3 has 13 residues. The CDR3 bases are TGTGCCAGCAGTCTGGCGGGGAATCAGCCCCAGCATTTT. This sequence encodes CASSLAGNQPQHF.

This chain links TRBV10-3 with TRBJ1-5; unclear D gene. Germline CDR1 is ENHRY and CDR2 is SYGVKD. The CDR3 runs to 14 residues. Trimming left V 2 bases short and J 11 bases short, with 16 bases between. In nucleotides, the CDR3 is TGTGCCATCAGTGAGGAAGTAGGAATTGTAGCCCAGCATTTT. This codes for CAISEEVGIVAQHF.

This rearrangement joins TRBV6-6 to TRBJ2-7; D might be TRBD1 (7 bases). Trimming took off 5 bases at V and 4 bases at J, with 12 bases between the two ends. The length of the CDR3 is 13 residues. Germline CDR1 MNHNY, CDR2 SVGAGI (reference sequence). The CDR3 nucleotides are TGTGCCAGCAGTCCCCCAGGGGGGTACGAGCAGTACTTC. Residues: CASSPPGGYEQYF.

CDR3 amino acids: CASSALDGVEQYF. CDR3 nucleotide sequence: TGTGCCAGCAGTGCGTTAGATGGGGTCGAGCAGTACTTC. The V and J genes are TRBV6-1 and TRBJ2-7; no clear D gene. V shed 4 bases and J shed 6 bases, with 13 bases lying between them. CDR3 length: 13 residues. The germline CDR1 and CDR2 sequences are MNHNS and SASEGT.

The chain recombines TRBV5-4 with TRBJ2-7; D not certain. The CDR3 sequence is 13 residues long. V was cut by 2 bases and J by 3 bases, with 9 bases left in between. The germline CDR1 and CDR2 sequences are SGHNT and YYREEE (reference sequence). The CDR3 spells CASSFRFSYEQYF. CDR3 nucleotides: TGTGCCAGCAGCTTTAGGTTTAGCTACGAGCAGTACTTC. Filled out from reference TRBV5-4 and TRBJ2-7, the complete variable domain reads ETGVTQSPTHLIKTRGQQVTLRCSSQSGHNTVSWYQQALGQGPQFIFQYYREEENGRGNFPPRFSGLQFPNYSSELNVNALELDDSALYLCASSFRFSYEQYFGPGTRLTVT.

Notes on this clone: This sample includes further DNA sequences coding for the same CDR3. The rearrangement uses TRBV5-1 and TRBJ2-5; D is undetermined. The germline V gene has CDR1 SGHRS and CDR2 YFSETQ. The CDR3 extends over 12 amino acids. The V and J ends lost 2 bases and 3 bases respectively, with 5 bases between them. CDR3 nucleotides: TGCGCCAGCAGCTTAGGAAAAGAGACCCAGTACTTC. The encoded protein is CASSLGKETQYF.

The J gene is TRBJ2-7, the V gene TRBV28; 12 bases align to TRBD2. Germline trimming cut 7 bases from V and 4 bases from J; bases unmatched to any gene: 8. This CDR3 spans 15 amino acids. Germline-derived CDR1 and CDR2 are MDHEN and SYDVKM. This chain's CDR3 is CASTQTSGRRYEQYF. The CDR3 nucleotides are TGTGCCAGCACCCAAACTAGCGGGAGGAGGTACGAGCAGTACTTC. Based on the CDR3 plus reference TRBV28 and TRBJ2-7, the full variable domain is DVKVTQSSRYLVKRTGEKVFLECVQDMDHENMFWYRQDPGLGLRLIYFSYDVKMKEKGDIPEGYSVSREKKERFSLILESASTNQTSMYLCASTQTSGRRYEQYFGPGTRLTVT.